The 26 T cell receptor beta chains below come from one sample, sequenced in a study of T-cell memory formation after mild COVID-19. TCRdb analysed the 5' RACE reads with MiXCR anew, one entry per CDR3 protein. Here the sample spans roughly 58,000 distinct CDR3 sequences, 9.5% being singletons. The source material was PBMCs or a T cell subset sorted from them (not recorded which). These receptor sequences come from a man between 18 and 29 years old who had mild COVID-19 (a few samples of this study predate the infection). Cell type and time point are not known.

Within the sample, this clonotype is medium-sized. The V gene is TRBV4-3, the J gene TRBJ2-1; 8 bases fit TRBD2. Germline CDR1 and CDR2: LGHNA and YSLEER. This CDR3 comprises 15 residues. V shed 3 bases, J shed 7 bases, and the junction held 8 bases outside the gene matches. The DNA for the CDR3 is TGCGCCAGCAGCCAGCCCAGCGGGGGTAGGAATGAGCAGTTCTTC. Its translation is CASSQPSGGRNEQFF.

This clonotype showed up many times. The gene calls are TRBV21-1 and TRBJ2-7; TRBD1, as called in the table, went unchecked against the DNA. TRBV21-1 is a pseudogene. The CDR3 runs 13 residues. The CDR3 DNA sequence: TGTGCCATGTACGGGACAGGCGGCTACGAGCAGTACTTC. Its protein product is CAMYGTGGYEQYF.

The V gene is TRBV25-1, the J gene TRBJ2-7; D call uncertain. Trimming shortened V by 1 base and J by 0 bases, and 7 bases separated the two germline ends. Germline loops: CDR1 MGHDK, CDR2 SYGVNS. The CDR3 covers 14 residues. The CDR3 DNA is TGTGCCAGCAGTGAATCTGCCAGCTCCTACGAGCAGTACTTC. Its translation: CASSESASSYEQYF.

V and J are TRBV12-3 or TRBV12-4 and TRBJ2-5; 10 nucleotides line up with TRBD2. V shed 6 bases and J 5 bases; nucleotides not matched to a gene: 6. This CDR3 is 14 amino acids long. The CDR3 DNA sequence: TGTGCCAGCAGCGCTGGACTAGCGGTGGAGACCCAGTACTTC. It codes for CASSAGLAVETQYF.

This clonotype was picked up a small number of times. This rearrangement joins TRBV7-9 to TRBJ2-7, with TRBD1 as a possible D gene (6 bases). V was trimmed by 1 base and J by 6 bases, leaving 10 bases between them. From germline, CDR1 is SEHNR and CDR2 FQNEAQ (reference sequence). The CDR3 runs 13 residues. CDR3 coding DNA: TGTGCCAGCAGCTTAGTTGCGACAGGCGAGCAGTACTTC. Protein: CASSLVATGEQYF.

V is TRBV20-1 and J is TRBJ2-1, with 9 nucleotides matching TRBD2. CDR1 is DFQATT and CDR2 is SNEGSKA in the germline V gene (reference sequence). The CDR3 sequence is 13 residues long. V shed 1 base and J 12 bases; nucleotides not matched to a gene: 7. CDR3 protein: CSARGDSGGLQFF. The CDR3 region has the DNA TGCAGTGCTAGAGGGGACAGCGGGGGGTTGCAGTTCTTC.

This clonotype was seen many times. V is TRBV24-1 and J is TRBJ1-2; D uncertain. Germline assignment: CDR1 KGHDR and CDR2 SFDVKD. The CDR3 length is 13 residues. The V end lost 5 bases, the J end lost 4 bases, and 10 bases lay between the germline ends. Written as DNA, the CDR3 is TGTGCCACCAGTGTGAACGGCTTCTATGGCTACACCTTC. Translating gives CATSVNGFYGYTF.

The chain employs TRBV7-9 and TRBJ2-7; 10 bases are a match to TRBD2. The length of the CDR3 is 16 residues. The junction had 10 bases not matched to a gene; V was cut back by 5 bases and J by 3 bases. Germline CDR1 is SEHNR and CDR2 is FQNEAQ (reference sequence). CDR3 residues: CASSKKGTSDNYEQYF. The CDR3 DNA reads as TGTGCCAGCAGCAAGAAAGGGACTAGCGACAACTACGAGCAGTACTTC.

This clonotype was seen a handful of times. The rearrangement joins TRBV5-1 to TRBJ2-1, with TRBD2 matching over 12 bases. Germline V gives CDR1 SGHRS, CDR2 YFSETQ. V lost 3 bases to trimming and J lost 2 bases; unmatched junction nucleotides: 12. CDR3 length equals 19 residues. The DNA for the CDR3 is TGCGCCAGCAGCTCTTGGGGAACTAGCGGGGGGATCACCTACAATGAGCAGTTCTTC. As protein: CASSSWGTSGGITYNEQFF.

The chain recombines TRBV11-2 with TRBJ2-2; D possibly matches TRBD1 or TRBD2 (6 bases each). V dropped 1 base and J dropped 1 base, with 10 bases sitting between them. The CDR3 loop spans 16 amino acids. Germline loops: CDR1 SGHAT, CDR2 FQNNGV. DNA for the CDR3: TGTGCCAGCAGCTTAGTTCGGGGGCAGAACACCGGGGAGCTGTTTTTT. This gives the protein CASSLVRGQNTGELFF.

The J gene is TRBJ2-3, the V gene TRBV7-2, with 9 bases matching TRBD1. Unmatched junction bases numbered 9, after V lost 5 bases and J lost 6 bases. CDR3 length: 15 amino acids. CDR1 and CDR2 (germline): SGHTA, FQGNSA. In nucleotides, the CDR3 is TGTGCCAGCAGCGCTGGACAGGGGCAATATGATACGCAGTATTTT. Translation: CASSAGQGQYDTQYF.

This clonotype occurred a few times. The J gene is TRBJ1-6, the V gene TRBV14; the match to TRBD1 covers 10 bases. This CDR3 is built from 15 residues. Germline CDR1 is SGHDN and CDR2 is FVKESK. V was pared by 4 bases and J by 6 bases, with 3 bases of the junction left unmatched. The CDR3 DNA reads TGTGCCAGCAGCCCGGGACAGGGGTTTAATTCACCCCTCCACTTT. This codes for CASSPGQGFNSPLHF.

This chain joins TRBV12-3 or TRBV12-4 and TRBJ1-5, with D possibly TRBD1 on 5 matching bases. Between the trimmed V and J ends, which lost 6 bases and 7 bases, there was a span of 13 bases. The CDR3 has 13 amino acids. CDR3 loop: CASSQGLRQPQHF. The CDR3, as DNA: TGTGCCAGCAGCCAGGGATTACGGCAGCCCCAGCATTTT.

This clonotype was seen a few times. The chain recombines TRBV5-1 with TRBJ2-3; TRBD1 agrees at 7 bases. The V segment lost 0 bases and the J segment 1 base; nucleotides outside the gene matches: 2. Germline V gene lookup returns CDR1 SGHRS and CDR2 YFSETQ. This CDR3 comprises 15 residues. CDR3 DNA: TGCGCCAGCAGCTTGGTAGGGGGCGGCACAGATACGCAGTATTTT. It codes for CASSLVGGGTDTQYF.

J is TRBJ1-3 and V is TRBV5-1; D not resolved. Germline V gene sequence: CDR1 SGHRS, CDR2 YFSETQ. The V and J ends lost 4 bases and 7 bases respectively, with 21 bases between them. The CDR3 contains 16 residues. In DNA, the CDR3 is TGCGCCAGCAGCCCGTCCCTCCCGGGGATGGGTAACACCATATATTTT. This sequence encodes CASSPSLPGMGNTIYF.

This clonotype was detected a few times. The chain recombines TRBV2 with TRBJ2-5, with D tentatively TRBD1 (5 bases). With 8 bases removed from V and 5 bases from J, the gap between germline ends came to 18 bases. Germline V CDR1 and CDR2: SNHLY, FYNNEI. The CDR3 extends over 14 amino acids. The CDR3 sequence: CASSRTTSGETQYF. CDR3 DNA sequence: TGTGCCAGCTCAAGGACAACCTCCGGGGAGACCCAGTACTTC.

This rearrangement joins TRBV5-6 to TRBJ1-2; 7 nucleotides align to TRBD1. With 3 bases clipped from V and 12 bases from J, the junction kept 11 bases outside the gene matches. CDR1 and CDR2 (germline): SGHDT, YYEEEE. The CDR3 has 13 amino acids. CDR3 in amino acids: CASSWNRQGVDTF. CDR3 DNA: TGTGCCAGCAGCTGGAACCGACAGGGTGTCGACACCTTC.

The rearrangement joins TRBV10-2 to TRBJ2-3, with a weak D call TRBD2 (6 bases). Germline CDR1 and CDR2: WSHSY and SAAADI. The CDR3 spans 17 residues. With 7 bases removed from V and 3 bases from J, the gap between germline ends came to 23 bases. The CDR3 region is CASIGLEGLLKTDTQYF. The CDR3 nucleotides read TGCGCCAGCATTGGCTTGGAGGGGCTCCTGAAAACAGATACGCAGTATTTT.

This clonotype was seen more than once but under ten times. The genes are TRBV3-1 and TRBJ2-2; D is undetermined. The length of the CDR3 is 12 residues. Germline loops: CDR1 LGHDT, CDR2 YNNKEL (reference sequence). V was trimmed by 0 bases and J by 6 bases, leaving 2 bases between them. CDR3 sequence (DNA): TGTGCCAGCAGCCAAGATCCCGGGGAGCTGTTTTTT. Translated, it gives CASSQDPGELFF.

This clonotype was counted a single time. V gene TRBV3-2 combines with J gene TRBJ2-1; TRBD1 reflects the table's D call only, with no check against the DNA. TRBV3-2 represents a pseudogene. CDR3 size: 17 residues. Here the CDR3 reads CASSRQGQPQILDEQFF. The CDR3 DNA is TGTGCCAGCAGCCGACAGGGACAGCCCCAGATTTTGGATGAGCAGTTCTTC.

The chain recombines TRBV4-2 with TRBJ1-1; D might be TRBD1 (6 bases). Trimming pared 4 bases from V and 3 bases from J, leaving 15 bases between. There are 15 residues in the CDR3. Germline V gives CDR1 LGHNA, CDR2 YNFKEQ. DNA for the CDR3: TGTGCCAGCAGCCCCCTGGGGGGCAAAGACACTGAAGCTTTCTTT. Translating gives CASSPLGGKDTEAFF.

V and J are TRBV4-2 and TRBJ1-2; D remains ambiguous. The CDR3 is 22 amino acids. Between the trimmed V and J ends, which lost 4 bases and 6 bases, there was a span of 39 bases. CDR1 and CDR2 (germline): LGHNA, YNFKEQ. The CDR3 DNA sequence: TGTGCCAGCAGCCCACGGTCGCCCGTTTCGCGCACGAAATCCAACGGAAACCATGGCTACACCTTC. Amino acids: CASSPRSPVSRTKSNGNHGYTF.

The table lists this clonotype with many counts. The rearrangement joins TRBV5-1 to TRBJ2-1; weak D call: TRBD1 (5 bases). The CDR3 runs to 12 residues. The V end lost 4 bases, the J end lost 8 bases, and 10 bases lay between the germline ends. The germline CDR1 and CDR2 sequences are SGHRS and YFSETQ. The CDR3 spells CASSLDIYEQFF. The CDR3 region has the DNA TGCGCCAGCAGCCTGGACATCTATGAGCAGTTCTTC.

The chain is built from TRBV10-3 and TRBJ1-3; TRBD1 matches 8 bases. Unmatched junction bases numbered 0, after V lost 4 bases and J lost 4 bases. There are 13 residues in the CDR3. The germline gives CDR1 ENHRY, CDR2 SYGVKD. CDR3 residues: CAISGQGGNTIYF. CDR3 bases: TGTGCCATCAGTGGACAGGGGGGAAACACCATATATTTT.

The J gene is TRBJ2-3, the V gene TRBV20-1, with D possibly being TRBD1 or TRBD2 (7 bases each). The CDR3 length is 13 residues. Germline V gene lookup returns CDR1 DFQATT and CDR2 SNEGSKA (reference sequence). Trimming cost V 6 bases and J 5 bases, with 15 bases left between them. The CDR3 sequence is CSARGRGGDTQYF. CDR3 nucleotides: TGCAGTGCCAGGGGCAGGGGGGGAGATACGCAGTATTTT.

This clonotype was counted between two and nine times. The gene calls are TRBV12-5 and TRBJ2-2; maybe TRBD2 (6 bases). The ends were cut back, 10 bases at V and 8 bases at J, with 20 bases in the middle. Germline lookup yields CDR1 LGHNT and CDR2 FRNRAP. CDR3 length: 14 amino acids. The CDR3 here is CATSFGGARGELFF. Written as DNA, the CDR3 is TGTGCTACCTCCTTCGGGGGAGCTCGAGGGGAGCTGTTTTTT. Variable domain in full (rest from reference TRBV12-5 and TRBJ2-2): DARVTQTPRHKVTEMGQEVTMRCQPILGHNTVFWYRQTMMQGLELLAYFRNRAPLDDSGMPKDRFSAEMPDATLATLKIQPSEPRDSAVYFCATSFGGARGELFFGEGSRLTVL.